The present T cell receptor (beta chain) was sequenced within a study of PD-1 blockade in mismatch repair-deficient tumors (dated by TCRdb to about 2017). About the study as a whole: The trial enrolled 86 consecutive patients with more than ten mismatch repair-deficient cancer types between late 2013 and September 2016, all previously treated and progressing. Tumor-associated T cell clones were tracked in the peripheral blood of patients responding to PD-1 blockade by deep sequencing of TCR CDR3 regions.

Turning to this clone: No antigen is known for it. Base qualities are not provided; no much larger clone lies one nucleotide away.

From the germline V gene (reference sequence), CDR1 is MNHNY and CDR2 is SVGAGI. The junction carries 15 bases between V and J, which are trimmed by 5 bases and 5 bases respectively. The CDR3 has 14 amino acids, counting the end cysteine and phenylalanine. Left in the record is the CDR3 DNA by itself, 42 bases read in frame from the first base. Study-wide findings and limitations: Rapid expansion after pembrolizumab followed by contraction, generally before radiologic responses, was shown by tumor-resident clones, which were often undetectable in blood before treatment.

Libraries were made using the immunoSEQ multiplex PCR assay. The table comes from immuneACCESS by way of TCRdb, which keeps in-frame sequences with V and J called. Part of the clones is missing from these tables; in studies checked, under half for an unresolved V gene and the rest for unknown reasons. Within this sample are about 63,000 clones, with about 91% of them counted one time only. 14% of the sample is held by the ten biggest clonotypes. For each enrolled patient, mismatch repair deficiency was established using either polymerase chain reaction or immunohistochemistry. TCR sequencing was carried out for a few patients who responded to pembrolizumab therapy. The phase II trial prospectively tested pembrolizumab PD-1 blockade in advanced mismatch repair-deficient cancers regardless of tissue of origin. Peripheral blood T cell samples were serially collected before and at multiple times after PD-1 blockade was started. The timing of each blood sample was reported as weeks after the first dose of pembrolizumab.

Sequencing used peripheral blood, obtained 52 weeks after starting pembrolizumab. Recombination joined TRBV6-6 with TRBJ2-5, with no D gene named confidently. The TCR sequence derives from an adult with mismatch repair-deficient cancer. The CDR3 has the sequence CASSATPAVETQYF. DNA sequence: TGTGCCAGCAGTGCAACCCCAGCCGTCGAGACCCAGTACTTC.